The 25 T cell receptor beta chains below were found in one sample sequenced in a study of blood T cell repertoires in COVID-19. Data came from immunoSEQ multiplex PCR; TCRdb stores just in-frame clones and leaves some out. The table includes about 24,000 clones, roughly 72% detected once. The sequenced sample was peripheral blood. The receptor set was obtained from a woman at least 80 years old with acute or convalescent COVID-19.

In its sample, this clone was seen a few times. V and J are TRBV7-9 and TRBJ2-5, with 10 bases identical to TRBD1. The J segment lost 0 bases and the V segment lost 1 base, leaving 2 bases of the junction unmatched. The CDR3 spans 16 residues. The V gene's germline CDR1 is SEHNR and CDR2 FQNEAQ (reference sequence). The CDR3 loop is CASSLVDRGYQETQYF. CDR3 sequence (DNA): TGTGCCAGCAGCTTAGTGGACAGGGGGTACCAAGAGACCCAGTACTTC.

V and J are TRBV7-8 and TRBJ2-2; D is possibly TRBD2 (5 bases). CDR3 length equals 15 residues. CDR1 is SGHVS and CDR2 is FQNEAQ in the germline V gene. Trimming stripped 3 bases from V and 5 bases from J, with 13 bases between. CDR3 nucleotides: TGTGCCAGCAGCTTGGTGGGAGTGGGTACCGGGGAGCTGTTTTTT. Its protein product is CASSLVGVGTGELFF. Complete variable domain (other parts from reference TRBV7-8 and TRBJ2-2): GAGVSQSPRYKVAKRGQDVALRCDPISGHVSLFWYQQALGQGPEFLTYFQNEAQLDKSGLPSDRFFAERPEGSVSTLKIQRTQQEDSAVYLCASSLVGVGTGELFFGEGSRLTVL.

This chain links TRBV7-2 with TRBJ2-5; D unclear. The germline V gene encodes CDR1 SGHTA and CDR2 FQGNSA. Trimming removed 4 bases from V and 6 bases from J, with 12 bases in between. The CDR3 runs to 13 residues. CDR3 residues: CASSYRHQQTQYF. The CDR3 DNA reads TGTGCCAGCAGCTACAGACATCAGCAGACCCAGTACTTC.

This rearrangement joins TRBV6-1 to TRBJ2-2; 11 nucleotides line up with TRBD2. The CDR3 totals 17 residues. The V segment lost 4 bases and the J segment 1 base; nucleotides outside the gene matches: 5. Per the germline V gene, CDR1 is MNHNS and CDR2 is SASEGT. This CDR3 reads CASSVTSGRLNTGELFF. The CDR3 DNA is TGTGCCAGCAGTGTAACTAGCGGGAGACTGAACACCGGGGAGCTGTTTTTT.

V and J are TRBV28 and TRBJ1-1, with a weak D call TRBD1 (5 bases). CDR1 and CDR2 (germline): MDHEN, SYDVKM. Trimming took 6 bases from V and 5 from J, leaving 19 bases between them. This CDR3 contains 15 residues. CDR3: CASSRIWGVGTEAFF. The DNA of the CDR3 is TGTGCCAGCAGCCGAATTTGGGGGGTTGGAACTGAAGCTTTCTTT.

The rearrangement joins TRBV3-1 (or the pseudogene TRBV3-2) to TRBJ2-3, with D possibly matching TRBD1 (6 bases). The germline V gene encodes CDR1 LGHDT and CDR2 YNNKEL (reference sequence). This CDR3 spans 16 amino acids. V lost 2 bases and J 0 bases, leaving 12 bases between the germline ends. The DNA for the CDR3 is TGTGCCAGCAGCCAATTCAGGGGTTCTAGCACAGATACGCAGTATTTT. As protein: CASSQFRGSSTDTQYF.

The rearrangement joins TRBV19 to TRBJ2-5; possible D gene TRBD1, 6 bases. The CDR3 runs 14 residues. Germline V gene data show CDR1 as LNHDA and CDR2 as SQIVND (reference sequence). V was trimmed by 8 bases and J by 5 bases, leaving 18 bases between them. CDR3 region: CASSKSRGWETQYF. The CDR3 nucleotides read TGTGCCAGTTCCAAATCGAGGGGGTGGGAGACCCAGTACTTC.

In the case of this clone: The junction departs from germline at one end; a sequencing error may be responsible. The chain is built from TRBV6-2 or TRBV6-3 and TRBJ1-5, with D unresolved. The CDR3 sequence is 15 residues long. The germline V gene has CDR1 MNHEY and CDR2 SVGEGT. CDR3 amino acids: CASSSHSDSNQPQHF. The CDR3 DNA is TGTGCCAGCAGTTCCCACTCAGATAGCAATCAGCCTCAGCATTTT.

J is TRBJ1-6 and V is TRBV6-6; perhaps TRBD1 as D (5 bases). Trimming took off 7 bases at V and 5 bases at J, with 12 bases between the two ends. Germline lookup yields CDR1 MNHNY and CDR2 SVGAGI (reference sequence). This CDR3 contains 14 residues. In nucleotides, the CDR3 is TGTGCCAGCATCCCCAGGGAGGATAATTCACCCCTCCACTTT. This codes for CASIPREDNSPLHF.

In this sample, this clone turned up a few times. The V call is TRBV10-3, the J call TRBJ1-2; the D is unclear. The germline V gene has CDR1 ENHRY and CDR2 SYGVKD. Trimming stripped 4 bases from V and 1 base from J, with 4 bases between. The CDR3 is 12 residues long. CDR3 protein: CAISGSNYGYTF. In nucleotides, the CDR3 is TGTGCCATCAGTGGCAGTAACTATGGCTACACCTTC.

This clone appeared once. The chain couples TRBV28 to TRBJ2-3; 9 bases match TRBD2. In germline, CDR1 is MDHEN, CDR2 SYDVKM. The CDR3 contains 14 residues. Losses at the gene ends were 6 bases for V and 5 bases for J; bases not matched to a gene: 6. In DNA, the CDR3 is TGTGCCAGCAGAGGCGGGGGGGCCGGAGATACGCAGTATTTT. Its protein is CASRGGGAGDTQYF.

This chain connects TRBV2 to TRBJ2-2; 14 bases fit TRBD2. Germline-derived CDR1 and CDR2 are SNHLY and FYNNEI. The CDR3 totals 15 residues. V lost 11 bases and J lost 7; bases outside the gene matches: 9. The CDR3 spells CAGHGTSGSFGELFF. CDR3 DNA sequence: TGTGCCGGACACGGGACTAGCGGGAGCTTCGGGGAGCTGTTTTTT. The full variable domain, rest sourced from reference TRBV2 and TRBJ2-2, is EPEVTQTPSHQVTQMGQEVILRCVPISNHLYFYWYRQILGQKVEFLVSFYNNEISEKSEIFDDQFSVERPDGSNFTLKIRSTKLEDSAMYFCAGHGTSGSFGELFFGEGSRLTVL.

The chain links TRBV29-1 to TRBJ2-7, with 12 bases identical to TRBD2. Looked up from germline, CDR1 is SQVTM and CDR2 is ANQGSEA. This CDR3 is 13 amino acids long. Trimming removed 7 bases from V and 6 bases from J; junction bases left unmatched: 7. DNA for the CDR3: TGCAGCGCAAGACTAGCGGGAGACGGCGAGCAGTACTTC. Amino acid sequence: CSARLAGDGEQYF.

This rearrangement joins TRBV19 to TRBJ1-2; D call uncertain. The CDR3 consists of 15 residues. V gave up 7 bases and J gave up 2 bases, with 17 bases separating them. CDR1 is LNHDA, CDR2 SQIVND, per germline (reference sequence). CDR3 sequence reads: CASMVIHEENYGYTF. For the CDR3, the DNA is TGTGCCAGTATGGTGATACATGAGGAAAACTATGGCTACACCTTC. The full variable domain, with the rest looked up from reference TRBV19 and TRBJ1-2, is DGGITQSPKYLFRKEGQNVTLSCEQNLNHDAMYWYRQDPGQGLRLIYYSQIVNDFQKGDIAEGYSVSREKKESFPLTVTSAQKNPTAFYLCASMVIHEENYGYTFGSGTRLTVV.

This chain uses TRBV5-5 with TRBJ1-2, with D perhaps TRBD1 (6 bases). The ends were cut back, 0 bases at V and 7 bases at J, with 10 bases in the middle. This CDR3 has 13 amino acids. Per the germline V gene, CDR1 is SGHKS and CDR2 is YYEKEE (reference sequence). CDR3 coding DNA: TGTGCCAGCAGCTTGGGGGGACAAAGTGGCTACACCTTC. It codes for CASSLGGQSGYTF. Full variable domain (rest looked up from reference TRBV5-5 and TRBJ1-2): DAGVTQSPTHLIKTRGQQVTLRCSPISGHKSVSWYQQVLGQGPQFIFQYYEKEERGRGNFPDRFSARQFPNYSSELNVNALLLGDSALYLCASSLGGQSGYTFGSGTRLTVV.

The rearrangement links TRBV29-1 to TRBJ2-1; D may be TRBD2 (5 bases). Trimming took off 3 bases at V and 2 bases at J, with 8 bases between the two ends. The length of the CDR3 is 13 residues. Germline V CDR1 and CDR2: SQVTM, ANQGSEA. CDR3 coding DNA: TGCAGCGTTGACGGGGTCACCTACAATGAGCAGTTCTTC. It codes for CSVDGVTYNEQFF.

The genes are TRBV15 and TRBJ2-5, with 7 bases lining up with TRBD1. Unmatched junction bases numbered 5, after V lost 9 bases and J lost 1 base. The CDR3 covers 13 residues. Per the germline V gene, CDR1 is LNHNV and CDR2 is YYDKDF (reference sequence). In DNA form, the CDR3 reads TGTGCCACTGGCAGGGGGTTCCAAGAGACCCAGTACTTC. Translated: CATGRGFQETQYF.

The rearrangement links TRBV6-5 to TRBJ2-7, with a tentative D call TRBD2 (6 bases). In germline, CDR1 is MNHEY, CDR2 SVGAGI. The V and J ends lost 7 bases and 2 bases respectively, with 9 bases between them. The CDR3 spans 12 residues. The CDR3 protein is CASKGGTYEQYF. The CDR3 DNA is TGTGCCAGCAAGGGCGGGACCTACGAGCAGTACTTC.

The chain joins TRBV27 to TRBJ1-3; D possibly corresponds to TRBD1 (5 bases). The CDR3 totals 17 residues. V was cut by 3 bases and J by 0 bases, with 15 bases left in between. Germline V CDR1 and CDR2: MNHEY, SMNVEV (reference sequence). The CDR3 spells CASSLGGASLSGNTIYF. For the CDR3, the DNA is TGTGCCAGCAGTTTGGGGGGTGCGTCCCTCTCTGGAAACACCATATATTTT.

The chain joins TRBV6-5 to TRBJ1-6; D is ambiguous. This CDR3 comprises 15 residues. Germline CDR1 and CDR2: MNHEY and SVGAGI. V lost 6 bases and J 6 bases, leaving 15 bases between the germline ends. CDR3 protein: CASSLVGGPNSPLHF. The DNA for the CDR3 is TGTGCCAGCAGCCTCGTAGGAGGGCCTAATTCACCCCTCCACTTT.

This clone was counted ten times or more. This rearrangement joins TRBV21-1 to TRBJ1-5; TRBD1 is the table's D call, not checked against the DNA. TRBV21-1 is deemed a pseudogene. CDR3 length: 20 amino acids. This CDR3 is CASSKGPGQGAFYSNQPQHF. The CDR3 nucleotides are TGTGCCAGCAGCAAAGGACCGGGACAGGGGGCCTTTTATAGCAATCAGCCCCAGCATTTT.

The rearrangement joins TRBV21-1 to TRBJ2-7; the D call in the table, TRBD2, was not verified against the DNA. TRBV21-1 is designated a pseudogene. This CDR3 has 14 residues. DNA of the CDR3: TGTGCCAGCAGCAAACTGCGGTCAGACTACGAGCAGTACTTC. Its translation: CASSKLRSDYEQYF.

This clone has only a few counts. CDR3 in DNA: TGTGCCAGCAGCCAGACGGGACAGGCCAATTCACCCCTCCACTTT. It encodes CASSQTGQANSPLHF. V usage is TRBV5-5 and J usage is TRBJ1-6; 8 bases are a match to TRBD1. Germline CDR1 reads SGHKS; CDR2 reads YYEKEE (reference sequence). V shed 4 bases, J shed 7 bases, and the junction held 7 bases outside the gene matches. The CDR3 has 15 amino acids.

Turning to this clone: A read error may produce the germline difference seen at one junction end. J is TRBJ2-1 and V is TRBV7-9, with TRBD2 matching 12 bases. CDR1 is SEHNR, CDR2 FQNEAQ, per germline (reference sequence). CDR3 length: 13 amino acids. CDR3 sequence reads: CASSPWTSGDTVF. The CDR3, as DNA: TGTGCCAGCAGCCCTTGGACTAGCGGGGACACAGTCTTC.

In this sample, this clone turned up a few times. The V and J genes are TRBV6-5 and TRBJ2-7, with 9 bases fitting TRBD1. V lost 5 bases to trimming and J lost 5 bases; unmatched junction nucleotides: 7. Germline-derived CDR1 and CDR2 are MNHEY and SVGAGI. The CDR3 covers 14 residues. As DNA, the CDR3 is TGTGCCAGCAGTCCTGGGACAGGGCCGAACGAGCAGTACTTC. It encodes CASSPGTGPNEQYF.